Listed here are 22 T cell receptor beta chains from one sample, sequenced in a study of shared clonotypes between healthy human individuals. Some clones are missing from TCRdb's copy, which holds only in-frame ones; the method was immunoSEQ multiplex PCR. Among some 240,000 clones, 65% to 70% were seen once, and the ten largest hold more than 9.5%. The sample taken for sequencing was memory CD4+ T cells sorted from blood. Noted subset: CD45RA-negative fraction. The receptors shown here come from a young man in good health.

This chain links TRBV21-1 with TRBJ2-4. TRBV21-1 is described as a pseudogene. The CDR3 runs to 16 residues. CDR3 loop: CASSKPRQLAKNIQYF. DNA for the CDR3: TGTGCCAGCAGCAAACCTCGCCAGCTAGCCAAAAACATTCAGTACTTC.

This clone is classed as medium-sized. In DNA, the CDR3 is TGTGCCAGCAAGGATCAGGGGAGCTACGAGCAGTACTTC. Amino acids: CASKDQGSYEQYF. The chain recombines TRBV25-1 with TRBJ2-7; tentatively, D is TRBD1 (6 bases). This CDR3 is 13 amino acids long. Germline V gene data show CDR1 as MGHDK and CDR2 as SYGVNS. V gave up 7 bases and J gave up 3 bases, with 13 bases separating them.

J is TRBJ2-7 and V is TRBV18; possible D gene TRBD2, 5 bases. Germline V gene data show CDR1 as KGHSH and CDR2 as LQKENI. The V end lost 6 bases, the J end lost 2 bases, and 17 bases lay between the germline ends. The CDR3 spans 15 residues. DNA of the CDR3: TGTGCCAGCTCCCAGAGATGGGGAGAGGCCTACGAGCAGTACTTC. As protein: CASSQRWGEAYEQYF.

The chain carries TRBV2 and TRBJ1-5, with TRBD1 identical over 9 bases. The CDR3 contains 14 residues. Germline loops: CDR1 SNHLY, CDR2 FYNNEI. After removal of 4 bases from V and 5 bases from J, the junction contained 3 bases not matched to a gene. The CDR3 loop reads CASSGTGEDQPQHF. DNA for the CDR3: TGTGCCAGCAGTGGGACAGGGGAAGATCAGCCCCAGCATTTT.

The gene calls are TRBV11-2 and TRBJ2-7; TRBD1 aligns across 9 bases. CDR1 SGHAT and CDR2 FQNNGV come from the germline V gene. The CDR3 sequence is 17 residues long. The junction had 12 bases not matched to a gene; V was cut back by 1 base and J by 5 bases. This chain's CDR3 is CASSLASWGTGFNEQYF. The CDR3 DNA reads TGTGCCAGCAGCTTAGCGTCTTGGGGGACAGGGTTCAACGAGCAGTACTTC.

The genes are TRBV6-6 and TRBJ1-2; D unclear. This CDR3 region has 11 residues. CDR1 and CDR2 from the germline V gene are MNHNY and SVGAGI (reference sequence). The ends were cut back, 3 bases at V and 8 bases at J, with 7 bases in the middle. The chain's CDR3 is CASSYTGGYTF. The CDR3 DNA sequence: TGTGCCAGCAGTTATACTGGGGGCTACACCTTC.

V usage is TRBV21-1 and J usage is TRBJ1-1; TRBD1 is the table's D call, not checked against the DNA. TRBV21-1 is classified as a pseudogene. This CDR3 region has 15 residues. The CDR3, as DNA: TGTGCCAGCAGCAGAATGGGACAAGTGAACACTGAAGCTTTCTTT. Translating it yields CASSRMGQVNTEAFF.

This clone was found once. For the CDR3, the DNA is TGCGCCAGCAGCTTGTGGGACACAGGGGGCGAGCAGTACTTC. Translated, it gives CASSLWDTGGEQYF. The J gene is TRBJ2-7, the V gene TRBV5-1; 8 positions agree with TRBD1. The CDR3 spans 14 residues. From germline, CDR1 is SGHRS and CDR2 YFSETQ. The J segment lost 6 bases and the V segment lost 1 base, leaving 6 bases of the junction unmatched.

This clone was seen a few times. The chain couples TRBV27 to TRBJ1-5; a weak D match, TRBD1 (5 bases). V lost 5 bases and J 3 bases, leaving 11 bases between the germline ends. This CDR3 comprises 14 residues. Germline V CDR1 and CDR2: MNHEY, SMNVEV (reference sequence). CDR3 sequence: CASSPRQINQPQHF. The CDR3 coding sequence is TGTGCCAGCAGTCCACGACAGATCAATCAGCCCCAGCATTTT.

The chain uses TRBV30 and TRBJ1-2, with 9 bases lining up with TRBD1. The CDR3 sequence is 17 residues long. The V segment lost 2 bases and the J segment 4 bases; nucleotides outside the gene matches: 14. Per the germline V gene, CDR1 is GTSNPN and CDR2 is SVGIG (reference sequence). CDR3 bases: TGTGCCTGGAGTTCGACAGGGGGTATTTGGCAGGCCTATGGCTACACCTTC. Its protein is CAWSSTGGIWQAYGYTF. The full variable domain, rest sourced from reference TRBV30 and TRBJ1-2, is SQTIHQWPATLVQPVGSPLSLECTVEGTSNPNLYWYRQAAGRGLQLLFYSVGIGQISSEVPQNLSASRPQDRQFILSSKKLLLSDSGFYLCAWSSTGGIWQAYGYTFGSGTRLTVV.

The table lists this clone with a few counts. This chain joins TRBV9 and TRBJ2-1; D unresolved. This CDR3 comprises 15 residues. Germline assignment: CDR1 SGDLS and CDR2 YYNGEE. V gave up 2 bases and J gave up 10 bases, with 19 bases separating them. CDR3 in DNA: TGTGCCAGCAGCGTCTTAGGTCCCGCCCTAGGGGAGCAGTTCTTC. It translates to CASSVLGPALGEQFF.

As to this clone: A far more abundant clone sits one base away, making this likely a read error. The sample has other DNA sequences that encode this CDR3 too. The rearrangement links TRBV20-1 to TRBJ2-7, with a weak D call TRBD2 (5 bases). The CDR3 runs 11 residues. Germline V gives CDR1 DFQATT, CDR2 SNEGSKA (reference sequence). The CDR3 sequence is CSASRRDEQYF. CDR3 DNA: TGCAGCGCTAGTCGGCGGGACGAGCAGTACTTC.

This clone was picked up one time. The rearrangement uses TRBV2 and TRBJ1-1; D remains unclear. This CDR3 spans 19 amino acids. The V gene lost 6 bases and the J gene lost 0 bases, with 26 bases spanning the gap. Germline V gives CDR1 SNHLY, CDR2 FYNNEI. CDR3 protein: CASSSGLGSRGAMNTEAFF. As DNA, the CDR3 is TGTGCCAGCAGCTCCGGGCTAGGGTCAAGAGGAGCGATGAACACTGAAGCTTTCTTT.

With respect to this clone: Within the sample, other DNA sequences also encode this same CDR3. The V gene is TRBV15, the J gene TRBJ2-6; no reliable D call. The CDR3 loop spans 17 amino acids. Germline CDR1 reads LNHNV; CDR2 reads YYDKDF (reference sequence). Trimming took off 0 bases at V and 1 base at J, with 10 bases between the two ends. The CDR3 loop reads CATSRDLVGSGANVLTF. The CDR3 coding sequence is TGTGCCACCAGCAGAGATCTGGTGGGGTCTGGGGCCAACGTCCTGACTTTC.

This chain uses TRBV10-3 with TRBJ2-1; TRBD2 matches 13 bases. The CDR3 loop spans 16 amino acids. CDR1 ENHRY and CDR2 SYGVKD come from the germline V gene. The J segment lost 5 bases and the V segment lost 6 bases, leaving 7 bases of the junction unmatched. CDR3 DNA: TGTGCCATCAGCAGTAGGACTAGCGGGAGTAACAATGAGCAGTTCTTC. Translation gives CAISSRTSGSNNEQFF.

The gene calls are TRBV7-9 and TRBJ2-5; D may match TRBD1 or TRBD2 (5 bases each). V was cut by 1 base and J by 5 bases, with 14 bases left in between. CDR3 size: 15 residues. Per germline, CDR1 SEHNR and CDR2 FQNEAQ (reference sequence). The CDR3 here is CASSLVGDRGETQYF. The CDR3 DNA reads as TGTGCCAGCAGCTTAGTGGGGGACCGCGGGGAGACCCAGTACTTC.

This clone was recorded once. J is TRBJ2-1 and V is TRBV29-1; D is uncertain. V dropped 1 base and J dropped 4 bases, with 11 bases sitting between them. CDR3 length: 14 residues. Germline V gives CDR1 SQVTM, CDR2 ANQGSEA. Written as DNA, the CDR3 is TGCAGCGTTGAAGGAGCCGGCGGATACAATGAGCAGTTCTTC. Its translation is CSVEGAGGYNEQFF.

The chain couples TRBV7-6 to TRBJ1-3; D gene unclear. The CDR3 has 17 amino acids. V was clipped by 5 bases and J by 0 bases, with 17 bases between them. CDR1 is SGHVS and CDR2 is FNYEAQ in the germline V gene. The CDR3 sequence: CASSKTLWVSSGNTIYF. CDR3 coding DNA: TGTGCCAGCAGCAAAACATTGTGGGTGAGCTCTGGAAACACCATATATTTT.

The rearrangement joins TRBV29-1 to TRBJ2-5, with TRBD2 matching over 10 bases. The germline gives CDR1 SQVTM, CDR2 ANQGSEA. Germline trimming cut 4 bases from V and 3 bases from J; bases unmatched to any gene: 2. This CDR3 is 13 amino acids long. This CDR3 is CSVGGLAEETQYF. As DNA, the CDR3 is TGCAGCGTTGGCGGACTAGCGGAAGAGACCCAGTACTTC.

A word on this clone: Other DNA variants within this sample encode the same CDR3. The chain recombines TRBV14 with TRBJ1-1; D may be TRBD1 (5 bases). This CDR3 has 13 amino acids. From germline, CDR1 is SGHDN and CDR2 FVKESK. Trimming took off 4 bases at V and 3 bases at J, with 9 bases between the two ends. The CDR3 sequence is CASSLDSYTEAFF. CDR3 DNA sequence: TGTGCCAGCAGCCTAGACAGCTACACTGAAGCTTTCTTT.

The CDR3, as DNA: TGCGCCAGCAGCCGAGGGGGGACCTCCCAAGGGGAGCTGTTTTTT. Encoded protein: CASSRGGTSQGELFF. The gene calls are TRBV4-3 and TRBJ2-2; D might be TRBD1 or TRBD2, each matching 6 bases. The germline V gene has CDR1 LGHNA and CDR2 YSLEER. The CDR3 length is 15 residues. V lost 4 bases to trimming and J lost 8 bases, with 17 bases between them.

This clone was found a few times. The chain has TRBV29-1 and TRBJ1-2; TRBD1 is a possible D gene (5 bases). This CDR3 comprises 15 residues. Per the germline V gene, CDR1 is SQVTM and CDR2 is ANQGSEA. Between the trimmed V and J ends, which lost 2 bases and 5 bases, there was a span of 18 bases. CDR3 loop: CSVEHTQRGGYGYTF. CDR3 sequence (DNA): TGCAGCGTTGAACACACTCAAAGGGGAGGATATGGCTACACCTTC.